What follows are 18 T cell receptor beta chains derived from one specimen sequenced in a study of response to subunit inactivated influenza vaccine. TCRdb reprocessed the RT-PCR reads via MiXCR and lists one record per CDR3 protein. The table records fewer than 600,000 distinct CDR3 sequences, approximately 7.7% of them present only once. The starting material was PBMCs from blood, obtained less than 25 months after vaccination. The receptors were gathered from a man aged 45 to 70 who received an inactivated influenza vaccine.

The CDR3 reads CASSEDAGTDTQYF. DNA for the CDR3: TGTGCCAGCAGTGAGGACGCTGGCACAGATACGCAGTATTTT. The chain links TRBV2 to TRBJ2-3; unclear D gene. CDR3 size: 14 residues. Germline CDR1 is SNHLY and CDR2 is FYNNEI. Trimming took off 3 bases at V and 1 base at J, with 8 bases between the two ends. The variable domain in full, with the rest retrieved from reference TRBV2 and TRBJ2-3, is EPEVTQTPSHQVTQMGQEVILRCVPISNHLYFYWYRQILGQKVEFLVSFYNNEISEKSEIFDDQFSVERPDGSNFTLKIRSTKLEDSAMYFCASSEDAGTDTQYFGPGTRLTVL.

There are a few counts of this clonotype. The chain links TRBV20-1 to TRBJ2-1; 8 bases are shared with TRBD2. Germline V gives CDR1 DFQATT, CDR2 SNEGSKA (reference sequence). V shed 3 bases, J shed 3 bases, and the junction held 4 bases outside the gene matches. This CDR3 has 14 amino acids. CDR3 DNA sequence: TGCAGTGCTAGTGCGGGGGGTGGCTACAATGAGCAGTTCTTC. The encoded protein is CSASAGGGYNEQFF.

This clonotype was observed a handful of times. The rearrangement links TRBV9 to TRBJ2-2, with no clear D. Deletions cut 4 bases from V and 2 bases from J, with 15 bases between. This CDR3 contains 16 residues. Germline V gives CDR1 SGDLS, CDR2 YYNGEE. The CDR3 DNA follows: TGTGCCAGCAGCTTCTCGCCCCGGAGAAACACCGGGGAGCTGTTTTTT. It translates to CASSFSPRRNTGELFF. The full variable domain, in which reference TRBV9 and TRBJ2-2 provide the parts outside the CDR3, is DSGVTQTPKHLITATGQRVTLRCSPRSGDLSVYWYQQSLDQGLQFLIQYYNGEERAKGNILERFSAQQFPDLHSELNLSSLELGDSALYFCASSFSPRRNTGELFFGEGSRLTVL.

V gene TRBV12-3 or TRBV12-4 combines with J gene TRBJ2-3; D is undetermined. V lost 1 base, J lost 5 bases, and 10 bases lay in between. The CDR3 is 14 amino acids. CDR3 DNA sequence: TGTGCCAGCAGTTTAGTACTTTTGGGAGATACGCAGTATTTT. Protein product: CASSLVLLGDTQYF.

This clonotype was recorded a few times. This sequence joins TRBV20-1 and TRBJ2-7; a possible D gene is TRBD1 (5 bases). Germline V gene data show CDR1 as DFQATT and CDR2 as SNEGSKA (reference sequence). V dropped 0 bases and J dropped 4 bases, with 16 bases sitting between them. The CDR3 is 15 amino acids. CDR3: CSARDVNRLSYEQYF. Here the CDR3 DNA reads TGCAGTGCTAGAGATGTTAACAGGTTGTCTTACGAGCAGTACTTC.

This clonotype was counted at least ten times. The chain couples TRBV7-3 to TRBJ2-1; 8 nucleotides match TRBD1. Trimming removed 2 bases from V and 3 bases from J; junction bases left unmatched: 3. Germline values: CDR1 SGHTA, CDR2 FQGTGA. The CDR3 runs 15 residues. CDR3 amino acids: CASSLWGTGYNEQFF. CDR3 nucleotides: TGTGCCAGCAGCTTATGGGGGACAGGCTACAATGAGCAGTTCTTC.

The chain carries TRBV14 and TRBJ2-1; 8 positions match TRBD2. Trimming removed 5 bases from V and 8 bases from J; junction bases left unmatched: 5. The CDR3 contains 13 residues. CDR1 is SGHDN, CDR2 FVKESK, per germline. CDR3 residues: CASSTTSADEQFF. For the CDR3, the DNA is TGTGCCAGCAGCACGACTAGCGCGGATGAGCAGTTCTTC.

Notes on this clonotype: A read error is possible here, since a much larger clone lies one base away. In nucleotides, the CDR3 is TGTGCCAGCAGCTCTACAGAAAACTATGACTACACCTTC. Translated: CASSSTENYDYTF. The genes are TRBV7-9 and TRBJ1-2; the D is unclear. This CDR3 comprises 13 residues. The germline V gene encodes CDR1 SEHNR and CDR2 FQNEAQ (reference sequence).

This clonotype was recorded a few times. V usage is TRBV7-2 and J usage is TRBJ2-1; 9 bases line up with TRBD2. The germline CDR1 and CDR2 sequences are SGHTA and FQGNSA. After removal of 4 bases from V and 5 bases from J, the junction contained 12 bases not matched to a gene. The CDR3 has 17 amino acids. The CDR3 coding sequence is TGTGCCAGCAGCTCAACCGTTTTGACTAGCGGAAACAATGAGCAGTTCTTC. Residues: CASSSTVLTSGNNEQFF.

This clonotype was picked up many times. This chain links TRBV10-2 with TRBJ1-1; the D is unclear. The CDR3 spans 11 residues. In germline, CDR1 is WSHSY, CDR2 SAAADI. With 0 bases removed from V and 10 bases from J, the gap between germline ends came to 6 bases. The CDR3 DNA reads as TGCGCCAGCAGTGAGTCGACTCTAGCTTTCTTT. Translated, it gives CASSESTLAFF.

This clonotype was counted at least ten times. The V gene is TRBV6-5, the J gene TRBJ2-3, with D possibly matching TRBD1 (7 bases). The CDR3 is 15 residues long. Trimming removed 0 bases at V and 6 bases at J, with 13 bases between. Germline lookup yields CDR1 MNHEY and CDR2 SVGAGI. In DNA form, the CDR3 reads TGTGCCAGCAGTTACTCGGGTCCAGGGGGGGATACGCAGTATTTT. Its protein is CASSYSGPGGDTQYF.

This clonotype was detected many times. The chain links TRBV12-3 or TRBV12-4 to TRBJ2-3, with 8 bases lining up with TRBD2. The length of the CDR3 is 15 residues. The V gene end was trimmed by 6 bases and the J gene end by 0 bases; junction bases not matched to a gene: 5. DNA for the CDR3: TGTGCCAGCAGAATAGCGGGGCAGAGCACAGATACGCAGTATTTT. Translation: CASRIAGQSTDTQYF.

The rearrangement joins TRBV21-1 to TRBJ2-3; the table's D call, TRBD2, has no DNA check behind it. TRBV21-1 is a pseudogene. The CDR3 has 17 residues. CDR3 DNA sequence: TGTGCCAGCGGCAAAGTGGCTAGCAGTCCTAGCACGAATACGCAGTATTTT. Its protein product is CASGKVASSPSTNTQYF.

The J gene is TRBJ2-1, the V gene TRBV2; D might be TRBD2 (6 bases). The germline CDR1 and CDR2 sequences are SNHLY and FYNNEI. The CDR3 is 15 residues long. Trimming shortened V by 8 bases and J by 3 bases, and 17 bases separated the two germline ends. The CDR3 is CASGSDYSIYNEQFF. CDR3 nucleotide sequence: TGTGCCAGCGGATCGGACTATTCGATCTACAATGAGCAGTTCTTC.

The V and J genes are TRBV5-4 and TRBJ2-1, with D hard to call. This CDR3 is 12 amino acids long. The V end was cut by 9 bases, the J end by 4 bases, with 11 bases between. Germline-derived CDR1 and CDR2 are SGHNT and YYREEE (reference sequence). Written as DNA, the CDR3 is TGTGCCATTACCGCCGGGTACAATGAGCAGTTCTTC. It yields the protein CAITAGYNEQFF.

This clonotype was picked up many times. This chain links TRBV7-8 with TRBJ2-1; TRBD1 aligns across 9 bases. CDR3 length equals 15 residues. V lost 3 bases to trimming and J lost 3 bases; unmatched junction nucleotides: 3. Germline lookup yields CDR1 SGHVS and CDR2 FQNEAQ. The CDR3 region is CASSLGQGLYNEQFF. In DNA form, the CDR3 reads TGTGCCAGCAGCTTGGGACAGGGTCTCTACAATGAGCAGTTCTTC.

Only a few counts were recorded for this clonotype. The V call is TRBV20-1, the J call TRBJ2-1; TRBD2 aligns across 11 bases. This CDR3 spans 16 amino acids. Germline V gene lookup returns CDR1 DFQATT and CDR2 SNEGSKA (reference sequence). J gave up 8 bases and V 6 bases, and 15 bases lay outside the gene matches. The CDR3 DNA reads as TGCAGTGCGAGACCAGGAGTAGCGGGAGGGCCGCATGAGCAGTTCTTC. Translation gives CSARPGVAGGPHEQFF.

This clonotype was recorded a few times. This sequence joins TRBV18 and TRBJ2-3; D gene unclear. This CDR3 spans 15 amino acids. Trimming pared 3 bases from V and 2 bases from J, leaving 12 bases between. Germline V gene data show CDR1 as KGHSH and CDR2 as LQKENI. The chain's CDR3 is CASSPTRIHTDTQYF. As DNA, the CDR3 is TGTGCCAGCTCACCGACGCGGATACACACAGATACGCAGTATTTT.